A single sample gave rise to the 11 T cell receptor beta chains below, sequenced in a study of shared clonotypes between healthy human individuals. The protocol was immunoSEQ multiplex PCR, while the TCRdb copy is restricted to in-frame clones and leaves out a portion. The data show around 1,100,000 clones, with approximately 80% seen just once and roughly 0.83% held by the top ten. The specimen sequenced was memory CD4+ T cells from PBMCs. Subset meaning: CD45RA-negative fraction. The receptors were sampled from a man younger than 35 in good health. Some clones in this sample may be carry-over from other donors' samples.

The CDR3 DNA follows: TGTGCCAGCAGCTTAAGCGGGATCAGGATCTCCTACGAGCAGTACTTC. Its translation is CASSLSGIRISYEQYF. The J gene is TRBJ2-7, the V gene TRBV5-4; TRBD2 aligns across 7 bases. Germline trimming cut 2 bases from V and 0 bases from J; bases unmatched to any gene: 8. The CDR3 has 16 residues. CDR1 is SGHNT and CDR2 is YYREEE in the germline V gene (reference sequence).

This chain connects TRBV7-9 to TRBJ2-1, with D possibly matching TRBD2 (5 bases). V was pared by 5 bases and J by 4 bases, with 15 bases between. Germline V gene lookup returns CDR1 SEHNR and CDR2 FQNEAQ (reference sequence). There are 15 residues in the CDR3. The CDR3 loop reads CASSLSVPGYNEQFF. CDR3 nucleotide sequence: TGTGCCAGCAGCCTTAGCGTCCCTGGGTACAATGAGCAGTTCTTC.

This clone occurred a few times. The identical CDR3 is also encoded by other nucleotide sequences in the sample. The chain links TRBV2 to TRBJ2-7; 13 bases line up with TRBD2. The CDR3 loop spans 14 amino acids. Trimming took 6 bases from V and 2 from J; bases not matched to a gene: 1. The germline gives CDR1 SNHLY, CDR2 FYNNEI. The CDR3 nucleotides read TGTGCCAGCAGGGGGACTAGCGGGACCTACGAGCAGTACTTC. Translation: CASRGTSGTYEQYF.

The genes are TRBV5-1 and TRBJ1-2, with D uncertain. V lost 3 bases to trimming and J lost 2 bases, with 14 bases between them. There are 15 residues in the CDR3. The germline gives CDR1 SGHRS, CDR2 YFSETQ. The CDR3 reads CASSSGSGRNYGYTF. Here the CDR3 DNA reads TGCGCCAGCAGCTCTGGGTCCGGGAGGAACTATGGCTACACCTTC. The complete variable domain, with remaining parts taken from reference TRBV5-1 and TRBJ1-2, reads KAGVTQTPRYLIKTRGQQVTLSCSPISGHRSVSWYQQTPGQGLQFLFEYFSETQRNKGNFPGRFSGRQFSNSRSEMNVSTLELGDSALYLCASSSGSGRNYGYTFGSGTRLTVV.

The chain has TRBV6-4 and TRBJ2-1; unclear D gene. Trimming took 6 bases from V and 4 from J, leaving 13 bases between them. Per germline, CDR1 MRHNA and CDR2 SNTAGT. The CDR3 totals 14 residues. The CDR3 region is CASSRSWQYNEQFF. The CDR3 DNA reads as TGTGCCAGCAGCAGGTCCTGGCAGTACAATGAGCAGTTCTTC.

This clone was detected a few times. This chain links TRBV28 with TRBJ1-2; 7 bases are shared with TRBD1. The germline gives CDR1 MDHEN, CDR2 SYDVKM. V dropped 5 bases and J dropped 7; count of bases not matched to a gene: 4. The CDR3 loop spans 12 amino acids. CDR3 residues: CASSDRAGGYTF. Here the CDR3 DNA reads TGTGCCAGCAGTGACAGGGCCGGTGGCTACACCTTC.

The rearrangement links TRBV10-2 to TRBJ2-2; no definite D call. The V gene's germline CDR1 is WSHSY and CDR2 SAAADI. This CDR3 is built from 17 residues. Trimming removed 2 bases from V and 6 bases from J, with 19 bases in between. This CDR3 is CASSELVGRARSGELFF. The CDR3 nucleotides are TGCGCCAGCAGTGAGCTGGTAGGGCGAGCCCGTTCCGGGGAGCTGTTTTTT.

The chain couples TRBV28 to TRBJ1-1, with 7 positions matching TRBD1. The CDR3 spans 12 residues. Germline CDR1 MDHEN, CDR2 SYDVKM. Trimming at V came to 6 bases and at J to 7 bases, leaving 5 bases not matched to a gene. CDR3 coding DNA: TGTGCCAGCAGGGCAGGGGGGGTTGAAGCTTTCTTT. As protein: CASRAGGVEAFF.

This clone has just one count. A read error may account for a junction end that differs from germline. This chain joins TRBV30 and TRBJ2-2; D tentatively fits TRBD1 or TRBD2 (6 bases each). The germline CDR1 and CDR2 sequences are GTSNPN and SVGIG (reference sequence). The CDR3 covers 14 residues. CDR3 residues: CAWSKGGSPGELFF. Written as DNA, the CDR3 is TGTGCCTGGAGTAAGGGGGGCAGCCCCGGCGAGCTGTTTTTT.

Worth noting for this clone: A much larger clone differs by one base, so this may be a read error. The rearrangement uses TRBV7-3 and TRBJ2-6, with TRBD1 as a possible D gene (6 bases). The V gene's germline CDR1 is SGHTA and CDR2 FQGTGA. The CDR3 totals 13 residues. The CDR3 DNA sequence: TGTGCCAGCAAGTCGGCAGGGGCCAACGCCCTGACTTTC. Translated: CASKSAGANALTF.

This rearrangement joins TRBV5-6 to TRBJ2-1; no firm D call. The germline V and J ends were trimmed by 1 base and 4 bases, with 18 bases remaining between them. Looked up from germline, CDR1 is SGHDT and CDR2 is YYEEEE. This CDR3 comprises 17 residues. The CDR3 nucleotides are TGTGCCAGCAGCTTGAACCGCGGCTTCCGGAATTACAATGAGCAGTTCTTC. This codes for CASSLNRGFRNYNEQFF.